This entry is about one T cell receptor beta chain. The target antigen is unknown. The sample is drawn from a study of blood T cells in healthy people across ages. The study, taken as a whole, reports: Diversity of TCR beta correlated strongly with naive T cell percentage. Since the PBMCs were unsorted, naive and antigen-experienced cells could not be conclusively compared.

For the second PCR, which ran for roughly 7 to 11 cycles, a sample-barcoded 5' primer and a J-beta primer mix were used. A single record per CDR3 protein comes from TCRdb applying MiXCR to the 5' RACE reads. The sample has some 900,000 distinct CDR3 sequences, around 48% seen once. Per individual sample, total RNA of at least 5.5 micrograms was extracted. The source of this sequence is a man younger than 40 in good health. Sequencing was performed on blood.

CDR3 in DNA: TGCGCCAGCAGCCAAGAGTGGGGATTTTCGTACAATGAGCAGTTCTTC. Protein sequence: CASSQEWGFSYNEQFF. The J gene is TRBJ2-1, the V gene TRBV4-3; D not resolved. Per the germline V gene, CDR1 is LGHNA and CDR2 is YSLEER. V was trimmed by 0 bases and J by 4 bases, leaving 13 bases between them. The CDR3 is made up of 16 amino acids.